The 4 T cell receptor beta chains presented below share a single source sample, sequenced in a study of kidney transplant recipient with SARS-CoV-2 infection. One entry per CDR3 protein results from TCRdb running MiXCR on the reads. Found here are about 240,000 distinct CDR3 sequences, about 28% of them singletons; the top ten hold roughly 7.3%. The source material was a blood sample, sampled at baseline and between days 110 and 120 from a kidney transplant recipient. The receptors come from a young adult male patient who had COVID-19 and was a kidney transplant recipient. Some T cells could come from the graft donor.

Details on this clonotype: This may stem from a read error, because a much larger clone lies one nucleotide away. The V and J genes are TRBV5-6 and TRBJ1-2; D is unclear. The germline V and J ends were trimmed by 7 bases and 4 bases, with 23 bases remaining between them. The germline gives CDR1 SGHDT, CDR2 YYEEEE. The CDR3 runs to 16 residues. The CDR3, as DNA: TGTGCCAGCCCGATGTGCAATAGTCGAAAGGCCTATGGCTACACCTTC. This encodes CASPMCNSRKAYGYTF.

This clonotype was detected only once. The V and J genes are TRBV5-4 and TRBJ1-2, with D unclear. Trimming took off 7 bases at V and 6 bases at J, with 25 bases between the two ends. The germline V gene encodes CDR1 SGHNT and CDR2 YYREEE (reference sequence). This CDR3 is 16 amino acids long. DNA of the CDR3: TGTGCCAGCGCGCATCGCGTACCAGGAAAGACCCATGGCTACACCTTC. This gives the protein CASAHRVPGKTHGYTF.

In the case of this clonotype: A single base separates this from a much larger clone, so it may be a read error. The chain recombines TRBV19 with TRBJ1-5; D uncertain. The V end was cut by 5 bases, the J end by 2 bases, with 16 bases between. The length of the CDR3 is 16 residues. Germline values: CDR1 LNHDA, CDR2 SQIVND (reference sequence). In DNA, the CDR3 is TGTGCCAGTAGTCCCGGGCTGGGGAAAGGCAATCAGCCCCAGCATTTT. The encoded protein is CASSPGLGKGNQPQHF.

This clonotype was recorded many times. V usage is TRBV29-1 and J usage is TRBJ1-3, with D hard to call. CDR1 is SQVTM and CDR2 is ANQGSEA in the germline V gene. Trimming cost V 7 bases and J 1 base, with 8 bases left between them. CDR3 length equals 12 residues. The CDR3 region is CSGAASGNTIYF. As DNA, the CDR3 is TGCAGCGGCGCAGCTTCTGGAAACACCATATATTTT.